This T cell receptor (beta chain) was profiled in a study of spatial heterogeneity in lung cancer. TCRdb re-derived calls from the 5' RACE reads in MiXCR, one entry per CDR3 protein. The sample yields nearly 80,000 distinct CDR3 sequences, 7.5% to 9.5% seen once. The junction had 9 bases not matched to a gene; V was cut back by 3 bases and J by 8 bases. Germline-derived CDR1 and CDR2 are SGHRS and YFSETQ. This CDR3 has 15 amino acids. The time point was: sample taken at primary tumor resection. Only a few counts were recorded for this clonotype. Its antigen is not identified. The study's findings and limits: There were more appearances of ubiquitous expanded tumor TCRs in blood at resection than at follow-up.

This chain uses TRBV5-1 with TRBJ2-1, with 9 bases lining up with TRBD1. The source is a male donor with early-stage non-small cell lung cancer. Sample: PBMCs, taken at surgery. The CDR3 spells CASSWTGTGRDEQFF. The CDR3 bases are TGCGCCAGCAGCTGGACCGGGACAGGGAGGGATGAGCAGTTCTTC. Combining the CDR3 with reference TRBV5-1 and TRBJ2-1 gives the whole variable domain KAGVTQTPRYLIKTRGQQVTLSCSPISGHRSVSWYQQTPGQGLQFLFEYFSETQRNKGNFPGRFSGRQFSNSRSEMNVSTLELGDSALYLCASSWTGTGRDEQFFGPGTRLTVL.